These 17 T cell receptor beta chains came from one sample sequenced in a study of blood T cell repertoires in COVID-19 (dated by TCRdb to the early 2020s). Library generation was performed with the immunoSEQ multiplex PCR assay. Here the immuneACCESS table is served through TCRdb, limited to in-frame sequences with V and J called. Missing clones are a known gap in these copies; in checked studies unresolved V genes cover under half, and the rest lacks a known reason. This sample is represented by about 140,000 clones; approximately 90% of them were singletons. The top ten clonotypes cover roughly 11% of the sample. The sample was peripheral blood. The receptors were sampled from a woman older than 75 with acute or convalescent COVID-19.

Within the sample, this clone is large (0.1 to 1%). At the DNA level, this CDR3 is encoded by other sequences in the same sample as well. V is TRBV6-5 and J is TRBJ1-2, with D maybe TRBD1 (5 bases). CDR1 and CDR2 from the germline V gene are MNHEY and SVGAGI. The CDR3 contains 15 residues. Trimming shortened V by 0 bases and J by 4 bases, and 12 bases separated the two germline ends. The CDR3 sequence: CASSYSGGGTYGYTF. CDR3 in DNA: TGTGCCAGCAGTTACTCGGGGGGGGGTACCTATGGCTACACCTTC.

The rearrangement uses TRBV21-1 and TRBJ1-4; the table calls TRBD1, which could not be checked here. TRBV21-1 counts as a pseudogene. This CDR3 spans 15 amino acids. The CDR3 region is CASSKVGGTNEKLFF. CDR3 coding DNA: TGTGCCAGCAGCAAGGTAGGGGGCACTAATGAAAAACTGTTTTTT.

This clone was observed a handful of times. This chain links TRBV29-1 with TRBJ1-1; the match to TRBD1 covers 7 bases. V shed 5 bases and J 1 base; nucleotides not matched to a gene: 10. Germline values: CDR1 SQVTM, CDR2 ANQGSEA. The CDR3 has 15 amino acids. The CDR3: CSVKGASGGNTEAFF. CDR3 DNA sequence: TGCAGCGTTAAGGGGGCAAGTGGTGGGAACACTGAAGCTTTCTTT.

The chain recombines TRBV4-1 with TRBJ2-5, with 8 positions matching TRBD1. This CDR3 is 16 amino acids long. V lost 1 base, J lost 2 bases, and 6 bases stayed unmatched. CDR1 MGHRA and CDR2 YSYEKL come from the germline V gene. CDR3 loop: CASSQGRDRQQETQYF. The DNA of the CDR3 is TGCGCCAGCAGCCAAGGCCGGGACAGGCAACAAGAGACCCAGTACTTC.

The chain recombines TRBV5-1 with TRBJ2-1, with D tentatively TRBD1 (6 bases). Deletions cut 3 bases from V and 6 bases from J, with 10 bases between. The CDR3 is 13 residues long. Germline V CDR1 and CDR2: SGHRS, YFSETQ. The CDR3 loop reads CASSSQGTNEQFF. CDR3 coding DNA: TGCGCCAGCAGCTCACAGGGAACCAATGAGCAGTTCTTC.

The chain recombines TRBV7-8 with TRBJ1-2; 7 nucleotides agree with TRBD1. After removal of 4 bases from V and 9 bases from J, the junction contained 14 bases not matched to a gene. Germline CDR1 reads SGHVS; CDR2 reads FQNEAQ. The CDR3 totals 15 residues. CDR3 in DNA: TGTGCCAGCAGCTCGAGACAGGGCTTCACTAGGAGCTACACCTTC. It yields the protein CASSSRQGFTRSYTF.

The chain couples TRBV11-1 to TRBJ1-4; TRBD1 is a possible D gene (6 bases). This CDR3 spans 14 amino acids. Germline CDR1 is SGHAT and CDR2 is FQDESV (reference sequence). Trimming removed 5 bases from V and 10 bases from J, with 17 bases in between. CDR3 region: CASSRDNGAGKLFF. The CDR3 coding sequence is TGTGCCAGCAGCCGGGACAACGGGGCGGGAAAACTGTTTTTT.

This clone was counted only a few times. The chain recombines TRBV7-2 with TRBJ2-7, with a tentative D call TRBD1 (6 bases). V lost 3 bases, J lost 2 bases, and 14 bases lay in between. Germline CDR1 reads SGHTA; CDR2 reads FQGNSA. This CDR3 is 15 amino acids long. CDR3 bases: TGTGCCAGCAGCTTTGGGGCAGGGGTTCCCTACGAGCAGTACTTC. It yields the protein CASSFGAGVPYEQYF.

This rearrangement joins TRBV30 to TRBJ1-6; 7 bases line up with TRBD1. CDR1 and CDR2 from the germline V gene are GTSNPN and SVGIG (reference sequence). The ends lost 1 base at V and 11 bases at J; junction bases unmatched: 8. This CDR3 contains 14 residues. In DNA, the CDR3 is TGTGCCTGGAGTGGAAGACAGGGTTGGACACCCCTCCACTTT. This codes for CAWSGRQGWTPLHF.

This chain connects TRBV2 to TRBJ2-4, with TRBD1 matching 10 bases. Germline CDR1 is SNHLY and CDR2 is FYNNEI. The ends lost 3 bases at V and 8 bases at J; junction bases unmatched: 10. The CDR3 has 16 amino acids. CDR3 bases: TGTGCCAGCAGTGATCTAGACAGGGGGCGTTTTGACATTCAGTACTTC. This gives the protein CASSDLDRGRFDIQYF.

The rearrangement links TRBV18 to TRBJ2-7, with D tentatively TRBD2 (6 bases). Germline loops: CDR1 KGHSH, CDR2 LQKENI. V was trimmed by 3 bases and J by 2 bases, leaving 14 bases between them. The CDR3 consists of 15 residues. CDR3 nucleotide sequence: TGTGCCAGCTCACCGGGGGGAGGCCCGCCCTACGAGCAGTACTTC. As protein: CASSPGGGPPYEQYF.

The gene calls are TRBV5-4 and TRBJ1-2; D not certain. The CDR3 contains 13 residues. Trimming cost V 0 bases and J 8 bases, with 11 bases left between them. Germline V gives CDR1 SGHNT, CDR2 YYREEE (reference sequence). The CDR3 bases are TGTGCCAGCAGCTTGGCAGGTTCTCGAGGCTACACCTTC. It translates to CASSLAGSRGYTF. Together with reference TRBV5-4 and TRBJ1-2, the CDR3 gives the full variable domain: ETGVTQSPTHLIKTRGQQVTLRCSSQSGHNTVSWYQQALGQGPQFIFQYYREEENGRGNFPPRFSGLQFPNYSSELNVNALELDDSALYLCASSLAGSRGYTFGSGTRLTVV.

The chain uses TRBV5-1 and TRBJ1-1; unclear D gene. V lost 5 bases and J lost 1, with 12 bases in between. Germline lookup yields CDR1 SGHRS and CDR2 YFSETQ. This CDR3 has 14 amino acids. The CDR3 loop is CASRMEQPNTEAFF. The CDR3 coding sequence is TGCGCCAGCAGAATGGAACAGCCGAACACTGAAGCTTTCTTT.

This chain uses TRBV24-1 with TRBJ2-3, with TRBD2 identical over 12 bases. Germline CDR1 reads KGHDR; CDR2 reads SFDVKD. This CDR3 spans 16 amino acids. The J segment lost 2 bases and the V segment lost 3 bases, leaving 2 bases of the junction unmatched. The CDR3 loop reads CATSDRTSGATDTQYF. The CDR3 DNA sequence: TGTGCCACCAGTGATCGGACTAGCGGGGCCACAGATACGCAGTATTTT.

The rearrangement uses TRBV7-8 and TRBJ1-1, with D perhaps TRBD1 (5 bases). The germline V gene has CDR1 SGHVS and CDR2 FQNEAQ. This CDR3 is built from 17 residues. V was trimmed by 4 bases and J by 1 base, leaving 19 bases between them. CDR3 residues: CASSSIGRQGTNTEAFF. The CDR3 DNA reads as TGTGCCAGCAGCTCCATAGGTCGGCAGGGCACGAACACTGAAGCTTTCTTT.

The gene calls are TRBV6-6 and TRBJ1-2; 10 bases are shared with TRBD1. This CDR3 has 14 residues. The germline V gene has CDR1 MNHNY and CDR2 SVGAGI (reference sequence). After removal of 8 bases from V and 3 bases from J, the junction contained 6 bases not matched to a gene. The CDR3 is CASSKTGGYYGYTF. As DNA, the CDR3 is TGTGCCAGCTCAAAGACAGGGGGCTACTATGGCTACACCTTC.

The J gene is TRBJ2-7, the V gene TRBV11-2, with no clear D. CDR1 and CDR2 (germline): SGHAT, FQNNGV. There are 13 residues in the CDR3. Trimming stripped 3 bases from V and 2 bases from J, with 8 bases between. The CDR3 sequence is CASSLALTYEQYF. The CDR3 coding sequence is TGTGCCAGCAGCTTGGCCCTTACCTACGAGCAGTACTTC.